The sample holds many counts of the clone carrying this TCR beta chain. Its antigen is undetermined. The sample originates from a study of regulatory T cells in long-lasting Graves disease. Overall study results and limits: Newly diagnosed Graves' patients had higher TCR diversity than persistent ones. Persistent disease preferred TRBV28, TRBJ1-2 and TRBJ2-5; new disease, TRBV20-1 and TRBJ2-1.

Building the TCR beta libraries relied on iRepertoire HTBI primers, and CDR3 regions underwent Arm-PCR. Original methodology: The study identified under 80 TRBV and more than 11 TRBJ segments across samples. In TCRdb, the multiplex PCR reads were re-called with MiXCR into one record per CDR3 protein. These V and J calls originate from TCRdb's pipeline instead of the authors' own analysis. The sample contains about 220,000 distinct CDR3 sequences, around a fifth of which appear only once. V gave up 2 bases and J gave up 0 bases; unmatched junction bases: 3. The germline V gene encodes CDR1 SGHVS and CDR2 FNYEAQ. The CDR3 covers 15 residues. Time point indicated: newly diagnosed GD, antithyroid drugs for less than 3 months. Making the TCR library involved RNA that had been extracted from PBMCs. These same records also appear under a second study, on T cells in Graves' hyperthyroidism and ophthalmopathy. This second study says: Uncontrolled infections, other autoimmune diseases, pregnancy or lactation led to exclusion of patients.

This sequence joins TRBV7-6 and TRBJ1-1, with TRBD1 identical over 7 bases. The specimen was peripheral blood mononuclear cells (PBMCs), collected at new diagnosis, from a patient treated with antithyroid drugs. The source of this sequence is a woman under 40 with Graves disease. The CDR3 nucleotides are TGTGCCAGCAGCTTAAACAGGGGTATGAACACTGAAGCTTTCTTT. Encoded protein: CASSLNRGMNTEAFF.